The rows below give T cell receptor beta chains drawn from one sample of a study of T-cell reconstitution after alpha-beta-depleted transplantation in children. Using its own MiXCR run on the PCR reads, TCRdb lists one record per CDR3 protein. The sample includes about 300,000 distinct CDR3 sequences, about 9.5% seen only once; the top ten take roughly 7.1%. The source was PBMCs, collected before TCRalphabeta/CD19-depleted stem cell transplant. These receptors all stem from a boy less than two years old with acute myeloid leukemia, due to receive a stem cell transplant. CDR3s include the opening cysteine and the closing phenylalanine or tryptophan. The order of the fields is clone size, D gene, V gene, J gene, CDR3 protein, CDR3 DNA. A D gene is named only where the DNA matches it firmly. Not all rows give a size; the values are once, few, many and, for expanded clones, a class.

abundance: many
d_gene: TRBD1
v_gene: TRBV2
j_gene: TRBJ2-7
CDR3aa: CASSGTGYEQYF
CDR3nt: TGTGCCAGCAGTGGGACAGGGTACGAGCAGTACTTC

abundance: NA
d_gene: NA
v_gene: TRBV7-6
j_gene: TRBJ2-3
CDR3aa: CASSPGGHTDTQYF
CDR3nt: TGTGCCAGCAGCCCAGGAGGGCACACAGATACGCAGTATTTT

abundance: NA
d_gene: NA
v_gene: TRBV2
j_gene: TRBJ2-1
CDR3aa: CASSEAWSNEQFF
CDR3nt: TGTGCCAGCAGTGAAGCGTGGAGCAATGAGCAGTTCTTC

abundance: few
d_gene: TRBD2
v_gene: TRBV11-2
j_gene: TRBJ2-3
CDR3aa: CASSSTGRGGSTDTQYF
CDR3nt: TGTGCCAGCAGCTCTACCGGCCGGGGGGGGAGCACAGATACGCAGTATTTT

abundance: many
d_gene: NA
v_gene: TRBV27
j_gene: TRBJ2-5
CDR3aa: CASSPRRLPTETQYF
CDR3nt: TGTGCCAGCAGCCCCCGGAGACTCCCAACAGAGACCCAGTACTTC

abundance: many
d_gene: NA
v_gene: TRBV28
j_gene: TRBJ2-5
CDR3aa: CASSFLGGQTQETQYF
CDR3nt: TGTGCCAGCAGTTTCTTGGGGGGACAAACCCAAGAGACCCAGTACTTC

abundance: many
d_gene: TRBD2
v_gene: TRBV10-3
j_gene: TRBJ2-1
CDR3aa: CATKTSGTLDEQFF
CDR3nt: TGTGCCACCAAGACTAGCGGGACGCTGGATGAGCAGTTCTTC

abundance: many
d_gene: NA
v_gene: TRBV25-1
j_gene: TRBJ2-7
CDR3aa: CASSEQGGYEQYF
CDR3nt: TGTGCCAGCAGTGAACAGGGTGGGTACGAGCAGTACTTC

abundance: many
d_gene: TRBD2
v_gene: TRBV4-2
j_gene: TRBJ2-3
CDR3aa: CASSSGVFSSTDTQYF
CDR3nt: TGTGCCAGCAGCAGCGGGGTGTTTTCTAGCACAGATACGCAGTATTTT

abundance: many
d_gene: TRBD1
v_gene: TRBV9
j_gene: TRBJ2-3
CDR3aa: CASSVAWTGTDTQYF
CDR3nt: TGTGCCAGCAGCGTAGCGTGGACAGGGACAGATACGCAGTATTTT

abundance: many
d_gene: NA
v_gene: TRBV5-1
j_gene: TRBJ1-6
CDR3aa: CASSLWSSPLHF
CDR3nt: TGCGCCAGCAGCTTGTGGAGTTCACCCCTCCACTTT

abundance: NA
d_gene: NA
v_gene: TRBV7-3
j_gene: TRBJ1-1
CDR3aa: CASSSQANPEPFF
CDR3nt: TGTGCCAGCAGCTCCCAGGCAAACCCTGAACCTTTCTTT

abundance: many
d_gene: TRBD1
v_gene: TRBV28
j_gene: TRBJ2-1
CDR3aa: CASSLLDREVYNEQFF
CDR3nt: TGTGCCAGCAGTTTATTGGACAGGGAAGTCTACAATGAGCAGTTCTTC